In this sample, the clone carrying this T cell receptor (beta chain) turned up a few times. The target antigen is unknown. This entry belongs to a study of CD8 T cells in ankylosing spondylitis. TCRdb reprocessed the 5' RACE reads with MiXCR, giving one entry per CDR3 protein. The table has about 200,000 distinct CDR3 sequences, around 13% seen once. Between the trimmed V and J ends, which lost 2 bases and 4 bases, there was a span of 12 bases. This CDR3 has 14 amino acids. General study findings and limits: Blood from ankylosing spondylitis patients appeared to carry a characteristic roughly 8-variant TCR beta motif. Reportedly, significant enrichment of disease-linked clones occurred in matched ankylosing spondylitis synovial fluid. Clones linked to disease, bearing a CD8+ phenotype, were relatively rare in peripheral blood.

The sequence derives from a male donor with ankylosing spondylitis or in good health (not recorded which). Sample: blood, either unsorted or a sorted T cell fraction (not recorded which). This chain links TRBV12-3 or TRBV12-4 with TRBJ2-7, with D unresolved. The CDR3 DNA is TGTGCCAGCAGTTTAATCGGAATTCCTTACGAGCAGTACTTC. Encoded protein: CASSLIGIPYEQYF.